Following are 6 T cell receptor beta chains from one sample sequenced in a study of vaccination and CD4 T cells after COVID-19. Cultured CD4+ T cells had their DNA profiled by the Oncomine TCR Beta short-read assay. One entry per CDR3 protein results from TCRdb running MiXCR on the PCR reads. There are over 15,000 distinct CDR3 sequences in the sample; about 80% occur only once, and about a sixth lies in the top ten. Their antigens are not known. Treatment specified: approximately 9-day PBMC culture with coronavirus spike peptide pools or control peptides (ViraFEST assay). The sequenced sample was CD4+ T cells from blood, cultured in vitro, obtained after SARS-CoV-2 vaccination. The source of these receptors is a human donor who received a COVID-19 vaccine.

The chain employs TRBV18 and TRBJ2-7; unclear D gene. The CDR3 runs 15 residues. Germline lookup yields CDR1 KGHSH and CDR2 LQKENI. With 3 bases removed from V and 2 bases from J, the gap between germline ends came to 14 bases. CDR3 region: CASSPAGGAAYEQYF. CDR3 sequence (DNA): TGTGCCAGCTCACCTGCAGGCGGTGCGGCCTACGAGCAGTACTTC.

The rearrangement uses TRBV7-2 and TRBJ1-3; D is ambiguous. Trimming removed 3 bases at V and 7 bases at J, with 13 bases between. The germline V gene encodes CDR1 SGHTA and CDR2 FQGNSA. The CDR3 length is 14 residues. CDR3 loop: CASSLGGPQNTIYF. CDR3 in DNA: TGTGCCAGCAGCTTGGGAGGGCCCCAGAACACCATATATTTT.

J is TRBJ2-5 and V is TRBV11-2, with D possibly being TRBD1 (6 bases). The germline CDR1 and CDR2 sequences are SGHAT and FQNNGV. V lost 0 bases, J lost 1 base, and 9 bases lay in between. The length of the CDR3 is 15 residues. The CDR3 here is CASSLERTVQETQYF. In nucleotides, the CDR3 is TGTGCCAGCAGCTTAGAAAGGACAGTCCAAGAGACCCAGTACTTC. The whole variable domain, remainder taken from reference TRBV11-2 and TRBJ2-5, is EAGVAQSPRYKIIEKRQSVAFWCNPISGHATLYWYQQILGQGPKLLIQFQNNGVVDDSQLPKDRFSAERLKGVDSTLKIQPAKLEDSAVYLCASSLERTVQETQYFGPGTRLLVL.

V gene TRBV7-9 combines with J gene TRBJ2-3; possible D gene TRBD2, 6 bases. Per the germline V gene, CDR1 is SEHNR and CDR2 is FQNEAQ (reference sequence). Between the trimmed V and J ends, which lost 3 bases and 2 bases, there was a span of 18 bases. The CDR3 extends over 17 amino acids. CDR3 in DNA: TGTGCCAGCAGCTTTCGGCGGGGACTGAGCACCACAGATACGCAGTATTTT. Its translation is CASSFRRGLSTTDTQYF.

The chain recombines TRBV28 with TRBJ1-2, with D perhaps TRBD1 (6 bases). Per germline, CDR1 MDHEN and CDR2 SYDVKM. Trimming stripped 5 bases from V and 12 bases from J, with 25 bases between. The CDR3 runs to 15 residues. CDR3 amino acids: CASSTSGVGTHGHTF. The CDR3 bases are TGTGCCAGCAGTACATCAGGCGTAGGGACACACGGCCACACCTTC.

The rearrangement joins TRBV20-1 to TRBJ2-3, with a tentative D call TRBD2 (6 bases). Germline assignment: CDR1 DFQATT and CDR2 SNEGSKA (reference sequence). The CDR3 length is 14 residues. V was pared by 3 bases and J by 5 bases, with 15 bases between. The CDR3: CSASSGKEGDTQYF. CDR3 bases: TGCAGTGCTAGTTCGGGGAAGGAGGGAGATACGCAGTATTTT.